The 26 T cell receptor beta chains reported below all come from one sample, sequenced in a study of cytomegalovirus exposure and HLA in healthy donors. In the PCR, 60 Vbeta and 13 Jbeta primers were used. The repertoire was sequenced with immunoSEQ multiplex PCR; TCRdb's copy has only in-frame clones and lacks some. The sample includes 150,000 to 200,000 clones, approximately 72% of them seen just once. Sequenced: PBMCs. The receptors were sampled from a female donor in good health and CMV-seronegative.

The chain links TRBV11-2 to TRBJ2-1, with 10 bases matching TRBD2. This CDR3 comprises 14 residues. Germline values: CDR1 SGHAT, CDR2 FQNNGV. V was pared by 7 bases and J by 7 bases, with 7 bases of the junction left unmatched. This CDR3 reads CASTWELAGNEQFF. In nucleotides, the CDR3 is TGTGCCAGCACCTGGGAACTAGCGGGGAATGAGCAGTTCTTC. Full variable domain (remainder filled in from reference TRBV11-2 and TRBJ2-1): EAGVAQSPRYKIIEKRQSVAFWCNPISGHATLYWYQQILGQGPKLLIQFQNNGVVDDSQLPKDRFSAERLKGVDSTLKIQPAKLEDSAVYLCASTWELAGNEQFFGPGTRLTVL.

CDR3 sequence reads: CASSIDGTSGLEQFF. CDR3 DNA: TGTGCCAGTAGTATTGACGGGACTAGCGGTCTCGAGCAGTTCTTC. The gene calls are TRBV19 and TRBJ2-1; 11 positions match TRBD2. The germline V gene has CDR1 LNHDA and CDR2 SQIVND (reference sequence). The junction had 8 bases not matched to a gene; V was cut back by 3 bases and J by 10 bases. The CDR3 extends over 15 amino acids.

V is TRBV27 and J is TRBJ2-7, with 9 bases fitting TRBD1. V dropped 0 bases and J dropped 7; count of bases not matched to a gene: 7. The CDR3 sequence is 15 residues long. Germline CDR1 MNHEY, CDR2 SMNVEV (reference sequence). CDR3 in DNA: TGTGCCAGCAGTTTATCAAGGACAGGGGTCGGAGAGCAGTACTTC. Protein: CASSLSRTGVGEQYF.

The chain recombines TRBV6-6 with TRBJ1-5; D perhaps matches TRBD1 (6 bases). Germline V gene sequence: CDR1 MNHNY, CDR2 SVGAGI (reference sequence). With 3 bases removed from V and 4 bases from J, the gap between germline ends came to 7 bases. The CDR3 is 13 amino acids. CDR3 sequence (DNA): TGTGCCAGCAGTTATACAGGGAATCAGCCCCAGCATTTT. Its protein is CASSYTGNQPQHF.

This clone was picked up many times. The J gene is TRBJ2-7, the V gene TRBV6-5; 9 bases are a match to TRBD2. The ends lost 6 bases at V and 3 bases at J; junction bases unmatched: 9. The V gene's germline CDR1 is MNHEY and CDR2 SVGAGI. The CDR3 spans 15 residues. CDR3 amino acids: CASRTTSGLIYEQYF. Written as DNA, the CDR3 is TGTGCCAGCAGAACGACTAGCGGTCTTATCTACGAGCAGTACTTC.

This clone was observed once. J is TRBJ2-1 and V is TRBV11-3; TRBD2 is a possible D gene (5 bases). V was pared by 5 bases and J by 6 bases, with 11 bases between. CDR1 and CDR2 from the germline V gene are SGHNT and YENEEA. The length of the CDR3 is 13 residues. DNA for the CDR3: TGTGCCAGCAGCGGAGGAACTTCCAATGAGCAGTTCTTC. The encoded protein is CASSGGTSNEQFF.

This clone was seen a few times. This chain connects TRBV7-9 to TRBJ2-3; D not resolved. The ends were cut back, 2 bases at V and 1 base at J, with 13 bases in the middle. The germline V gene encodes CDR1 SEHNR and CDR2 FQNEAQ (reference sequence). The CDR3 consists of 16 residues. The CDR3 spells CASSLSYGVGTDTQYF. The CDR3 DNA sequence: TGTGCCAGCAGCTTATCATATGGAGTGGGCACAGATACGCAGTATTTT.

The chain has TRBV6-6 and TRBJ2-7, with D possibly matching TRBD2 (5 bases). The CDR3 is 12 residues long. V shed 5 bases and J shed 1 base, with 6 bases lying between them. In germline, CDR1 is MNHNY, CDR2 SVGAGI (reference sequence). The DNA of the CDR3 is TGTGCCAGCAGTCGGGGATCCTACGAGCAGTACTTC. This codes for CASSRGSYEQYF.

This clone was seen a few times. The chain uses TRBV25-1 and TRBJ1-1; D gene ambiguous. Germline CDR1 is MGHDK and CDR2 is SYGVNS. This CDR3 is 15 amino acids long. The V end lost 1 base, the J end lost 5 bases, and 14 bases lay between the germline ends. CDR3 in DNA: TGTGCCAGCAGTGAATTTTTAGCGTCTGGGACTGAAGCTTTCTTT. It translates to CASSEFLASGTEAFF. The entire variable domain, with the rest obtained from reference TRBV25-1 and TRBJ1-1, is as follows: EADIYQTPRYLVIGTGKKITLECSQTMGHDKMYWYQQDPGMELHLIHYSYGVNSTEKGDLSSESTVSRIRTEHFPLTLESARPSHTSQYLCASSEFLASGTEAFFGQGTRLTVV.

This clone was seen only a few times. The chain joins TRBV5-5 to TRBJ2-1; 7 nucleotides line up with TRBD2. Germline V lookup: CDR1 SGHKS, CDR2 YYEKEE (reference sequence). The CDR3 has 14 residues. Losses at the gene ends were 0 bases for V and 6 bases for J; bases not matched to a gene: 3. CDR3 amino acids: CASSLGSGANEQFF. The CDR3 region has the DNA TGTGCCAGCAGCTTGGGCAGCGGGGCCAATGAGCAGTTCTTC.

This clone was recorded a few times. This chain connects TRBV5-6 to TRBJ1-3; unclear D gene. Germline values: CDR1 SGHDT, CDR2 YYEEEE. The CDR3 extends over 12 amino acids. V was shortened by 2 bases and J by 4 bases, with 4 bases between the two germline ends. The CDR3 loop is CASSFVGNTIYF. DNA of the CDR3: TGTGCCAGCAGCTTCGTCGGAAACACCATATATTTT.

CDR3 bases: TGTGCCATCAGTGAGGTTTCTGGCGGGGGGAACACCGGGGAGCTGTTTTTT. Amino acids: CAISEVSGGGNTGELFF. The V call is TRBV10-3, the J call TRBJ2-2; 7 bases fit TRBD2. CDR1 and CDR2 from the germline V gene are ENHRY and SYGVKD. The CDR3 sequence is 17 residues long. V lost 2 bases, J lost 1 base, and 7 bases stayed unmatched.

V and J are TRBV19 and TRBJ2-7; the match to TRBD2 covers 8 bases. The germline CDR1 and CDR2 sequences are LNHDA and SQIVND (reference sequence). V shed 5 bases and J 3 bases; nucleotides not matched to a gene: 3. CDR3 size: 13 residues. DNA for the CDR3: TGTGCCAGTAGTCTTAGCGGGAACTACGAGCAGTACTTC. Its translation: CASSLSGNYEQYF.

The rearrangement links TRBV5-1 to TRBJ1-2; 7 bases align to TRBD1. CDR3 size: 13 residues. V trimming: 6 bases; J trimming: 2 bases; junction bases outside the gene matches: 4. Germline lookup yields CDR1 SGHRS and CDR2 YFSETQ. In DNA, the CDR3 is TGCGCCAGCAATCCAGGGGGAAACTATGGCTACACCTTC. Translation gives CASNPGGNYGYTF.

The rearrangement joins TRBV5-8 to TRBJ1-6; perhaps TRBD1 as D (5 bases). This CDR3 has 15 residues. Germline V gives CDR1 SGHTS, CDR2 YDEGEE. Deletions cut 5 bases from V and 14 bases from J, with 23 bases between. CDR3 sequence reads: CASRPRAAGIESLHF. The CDR3 nucleotides read TGTGCCAGCAGGCCCCGGGCGGCAGGGATTGAATCCCTCCACTTT.

The CDR3 loop reads CASSVGTGYGYTF. DNA of the CDR3: TGTGCCAGCAGCGTCGGGACAGGGTATGGCTACACCTTC. The chain recombines TRBV9 with TRBJ1-2; 9 bases agree with TRBD1. This CDR3 region has 13 residues. Unmatched junction bases numbered 1, after V lost 2 bases and J lost 5 bases. Per the germline V gene, CDR1 is SGDLS and CDR2 is YYNGEE.

J is TRBJ2-1 and V is TRBV29-1, with D perhaps matching TRBD1 (6 bases). The V gene's germline CDR1 is SQVTM and CDR2 ANQGSEA. The CDR3 contains 12 residues. Trimming pared 5 bases from V and 12 bases from J, leaving 17 bases between. This CDR3 is CSVRGGPLPQFF. The DNA of the CDR3 is TGCAGCGTTCGAGGGGGACCCCTTCCGCAGTTCTTC.

J is TRBJ1-1 and V is TRBV6-4; 10 positions agree with TRBD1. This CDR3 region has 16 residues. Germline V gene data show CDR1 as MRHNA and CDR2 as SNTAGT. Unmatched junction bases numbered 7, after V lost 4 bases and J lost 2 bases. CDR3: CASSAGTGALNTEAFF. In DNA, the CDR3 is TGTGCCAGCAGTGCCGGGACAGGGGCCCTTAACACTGAAGCTTTCTTT.

V usage is TRBV5-1 and J usage is TRBJ2-7; possibly TRBD2 for D (6 bases). CDR1 is SGHRS, CDR2 YFSETQ, per germline. This CDR3 contains 14 residues. V dropped 4 bases and J dropped 2 bases, with 13 bases sitting between them. The DNA for the CDR3 is TGCGCCAGCAGCAGCCGGACGGGGGCCTACGAGCAGTACTTC. Its protein product is CASSSRTGAYEQYF.

This clone was seen a single time. This chain joins TRBV6-5 and TRBJ1-1, with 7 bases lining up with TRBD1. Germline values: CDR1 MNHEY, CDR2 SVGAGI. This CDR3 is built from 13 residues. With V trimmed by 6 bases and J by 3 bases, 4 bases remained unmatched. The CDR3 region has the DNA TGTGCCAGCAGATCCACAGGGGACACTGAAGCTTTCTTT. Encoded protein: CASRSTGDTEAFF.

The rearrangement joins TRBV9 to TRBJ2-1; 13 bases fit TRBD2. CDR3 length equals 19 residues. Germline lookup yields CDR1 SGDLS and CDR2 YYNGEE. Trimming took 5 bases from V and 0 from J; bases not matched to a gene: 11. This CDR3 reads CASSPGLAGAGSSYNEQFF. The DNA for the CDR3 is TGTGCCAGCAGTCCAGGACTAGCGGGGGCCGGAAGCTCCTACAATGAGCAGTTCTTC.

The chain is built from TRBV5-1 and TRBJ1-2; a possible D gene is TRBD1 (6 bases). Germline values: CDR1 SGHRS, CDR2 YFSETQ. V was cut by 0 bases and J by 2 bases, with 11 bases left in between. This CDR3 contains 15 residues. The CDR3 region has the DNA TGCGCCAGCAGCTTGGTGGCAGGGGAGAACTATGGCTACACCTTC. Its protein product is CASSLVAGENYGYTF. Variable domain in full (rest from reference TRBV5-1 and TRBJ1-2): KAGVTQTPRYLIKTRGQQVTLSCSPISGHRSVSWYQQTPGQGLQFLFEYFSETQRNKGNFPGRFSGRQFSNSRSEMNVSTLELGDSALYLCASSLVAGENYGYTFGSGTRLTVV.

The chain has TRBV10-3 and TRBJ1-5; 7 nucleotides line up with TRBD1. CDR3 length: 14 residues. Per germline, CDR1 ENHRY and CDR2 SYGVKD. The ends lost 8 bases at V and 2 bases at J; junction bases unmatched: 6. The chain's CDR3 is CAIGSGGGNQPQHF. The CDR3 region has the DNA TGTGCCATCGGATCAGGGGGTGGCAATCAGCCCCAGCATTTT.

The J gene is TRBJ1-6, the V gene TRBV27; D ambiguous. Trimming stripped 5 bases from V and 1 base from J, with 15 bases between. Per germline, CDR1 MNHEY and CDR2 SMNVEV (reference sequence). The CDR3 is made up of 17 amino acids. The CDR3 sequence: CASSPYPRMSYNSPLHF. CDR3 sequence (DNA): TGTGCCAGCAGTCCTTACCCCAGGATGTCCTATAATTCACCCCTCCACTTT.

The table lists this clone with a count of one. CDR3 coding DNA: TGCGCCAGCAGCAATACAGGACAAGGGTATGGCTACACCTTC. As protein: CASSNTGQGYGYTF. The V call is TRBV5-1, the J call TRBJ1-2, with D possibly being TRBD1 (5 bases). Germline CDR1 and CDR2: SGHRS and YFSETQ. Trimming took 4 bases from V and 5 from J, leaving 15 bases between them. The CDR3 spans 14 residues.

This clone was seen more than once but under ten times. J is TRBJ1-1 and V is TRBV30; TRBD1 might be the D (5 bases). The germline V gene has CDR1 GTSNPN and CDR2 SVGIG (reference sequence). CDR3 size: 14 residues. V was cut by 0 bases and J by 0 bases, with 8 bases left in between. The CDR3 spells CAWSVQGVNTEAFF. The CDR3 coding sequence is TGTGCCTGGAGTGTACAAGGGGTGAACACTGAAGCTTTCTTT. The whole variable domain, filled in from reference TRBV30 and TRBJ1-1, reads SQTIHQWPATLVQPVGSPLSLECTVEGTSNPNLYWYRQAAGRGLQLLFYSVGIGQISSEVPQNLSASRPQDRQFILSSKKLLLSDSGFYLCAWSVQGVNTEAFFGQGTRLTVV.